This T cell receptor beta chain appears in the sequencing data of a study of control samples from healthy donors and cancer patients. The table lists this clone with a few counts. J was trimmed by 8 bases and V by 5 bases; bases with no gene match: 3. Germline V CDR1 and CDR2: SGHTA, FQGTGA. The CDR3 spans 14 residues. Generated by immunoSEQ multiplex PCR, the TCRdb table keeps only in-frame clones and is missing some. The data hold roughly 100,000 clones, with around 88% observed a single time. The source material was blood. The origin of this receptor is a man aged 25-45 years in good health. This sequence joins TRBV7-3 and TRBJ1-6, with TRBD1 matching over 10 bases. The CDR3 DNA sequence: TGTGCCAGCAGCGCGGGACAGGGGCATTCACCCCTCCACTTT. Its translation is CASSAGQGHSPLHF.